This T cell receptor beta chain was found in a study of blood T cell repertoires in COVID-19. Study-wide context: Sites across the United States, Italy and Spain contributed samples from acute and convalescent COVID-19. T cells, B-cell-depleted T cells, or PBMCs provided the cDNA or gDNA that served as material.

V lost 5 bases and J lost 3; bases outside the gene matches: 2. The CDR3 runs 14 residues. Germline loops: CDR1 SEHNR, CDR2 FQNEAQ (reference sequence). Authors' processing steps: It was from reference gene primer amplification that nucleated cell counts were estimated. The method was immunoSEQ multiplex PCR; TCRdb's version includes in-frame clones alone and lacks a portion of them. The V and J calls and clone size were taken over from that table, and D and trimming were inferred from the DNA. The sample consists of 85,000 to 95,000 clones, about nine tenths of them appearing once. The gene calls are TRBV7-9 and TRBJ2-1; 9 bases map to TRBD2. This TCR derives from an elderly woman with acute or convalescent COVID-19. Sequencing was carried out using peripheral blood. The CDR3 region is CASSISGGYNEQFF. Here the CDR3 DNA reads TGTGCCAGCAGCATTAGCGGGGGCTACAATGAGCAGTTCTTC.